This T cell receptor beta chain originates from a study of cytomegalovirus exposure and HLA in healthy donors. Study results and caveats: Association of a missense DCLRE1C variant with TCR beta V- and J-gene trimming was reported in a later analysis. Rarity held for most TCR sequences, but there were some public TCRs that occurred in many donors. In the analysis, some V segments, TRBV6-2 and TRBV6-3 included, were excluded as indistinguishable.

PCR used 60 Vbeta primers and 13 Jbeta primers. Sequenced by immunoSEQ multiplex PCR; TCRdb stores in-frame clones only, minus some. Of fewer than 200,000 clones in the sample, approximately 79% were seen once. About this clone: The antigen remains unidentified.

The CDR3 is 15 amino acids. V gave up 0 bases and J gave up 6 bases; unmatched junction bases: 7. The germline gives CDR1 SGHRS, CDR2 YFSETQ. The material sequenced was PBMCs. The chain recombines TRBV5-1 with TRBJ2-7; 9 bases fit TRBD1. The source of this sequence is a man in his forties in good health and CMV-seronegative. CDR3 in amino acids: CASSLVVTGGREQYF. CDR3 DNA: TGCGCCAGCAGCTTGGTCGTGACAGGGGGACGCGAGCAGTACTTC.